This T cell receptor beta chain was sequenced during a study of cytomegalovirus exposure and HLA in healthy donors. The study ran its PCR with 60 Vbeta and 13 Jbeta primers. TCRdb's table, derived via immunoSEQ multiplex PCR, lists solely in-frame clones and lacks some. The table has approximately 220,000 clones, roughly 88% seen once; the top ten hold under 0.85%. Donors in the study were healthy people who gave bone marrow. This CDR3 has 16 amino acids. Germline V CDR1 and CDR2: LNHDA, SQIVND (reference sequence). V gave up 3 bases and J gave up 3 bases; unmatched junction bases: 6. This clone was found once. No antigen is known for it. Study findings and constraints: TRBV6-2, TRBV6-3 and some other V segments were excluded as indistinguishable. Most subjects had HLA-A and HLA-B alleles reportedly predicted accurately by TCR beta sequences. Most sequenced TCRs were rare (though some public TCRs occurred in many donors).

This chain uses TRBV19 with TRBJ2-3, with 10 positions matching TRBD2. The sample comprised PBMCs. The sequence was collected from a boy aged 2 to 10 in good health and CMV-seronegative. DNA of the CDR3: TGTGCCAGTAGTATGTCAGCGGGAGGGCCGACAGATACGCAGTATTTT. Residues: CASSMSAGGPTDTQYF.